A single sample gave rise to the 3 T cell receptor beta chains below, sequenced in a study of blood T cell repertoires in COVID-19. TCRdb keeps only in-frame clones here, not all; method: immunoSEQ multiplex PCR. The data contain over 200,000 clones, approximately 84% of them singletons. The specimen was peripheral blood. These receptor sequences come from a woman aged 25-40 years who had recovered from COVID-19.

In this sample, this clone turned up a few times. The chain has TRBV14 and TRBJ1-2; TRBD1 matches 8 bases. The J segment lost 4 bases and the V segment lost 4 bases, leaving 5 bases of the junction unmatched. CDR1 and CDR2 (germline): SGHDN, FVKESK. This CDR3 spans 14 amino acids. The CDR3 reads CASSLRDRSYGYTF. The CDR3 DNA sequence: TGTGCCAGCAGCCTCCGGGACAGGAGCTATGGCTACACCTTC.

V is TRBV19 and J is TRBJ1-1, with D possibly matching TRBD1 (6 bases). The CDR3 has 15 amino acids. Between the trimmed V and J ends, which lost 10 bases and 3 bases, there was a span of 21 bases. Germline-derived CDR1 and CDR2 are LNHDA and SQIVND (reference sequence). The CDR3 DNA reads as TGTGCCACTACGAACCGTCCCGGGGGGCACACTGAAGCTTTCTTT. The encoded protein is CATTNRPGGHTEAFF.

CDR3 amino acids: CASSQDGFGVQPQHF. The DNA of the CDR3 is TGCGCCAGCAGCCAAGACGGTTTTGGTGTTCAGCCCCAGCATTTT. The chain has TRBV4-1 and TRBJ1-5; no clear D. CDR1 and CDR2 (germline): MGHRA, YSYEKL. The CDR3 loop spans 15 amino acids. Trimming took off 0 bases at V and 6 bases at J, with 12 bases between the two ends.